This T cell receptor beta chain was recorded in a study of cytomegalovirus exposure and HLA in healthy donors. J lost 4 bases, V lost 8 bases, and 10 bases had no gene match. This CDR3 is 14 amino acids long. Germline V gene lookup returns CDR1 GTSNPN and CDR2 SVGIG (reference sequence). Primers included in the PCR were 60 Vbeta and 13 Jbeta primers. This table comes from immunoSEQ multiplex PCR, and its TCRdb copy is limited to in-frame clones, with some not included. In the table there are 100,000 to 150,000 clones, around 84% of which are singletons. This TCR was recovered from a middle-aged man in good health and CMV-seronegative. Material: PBMCs. J is TRBJ2-3 and V is TRBV30; 9 bases are a match to TRBD2. CDR3 DNA: TGTGCCATAGGGACTAGCCTTTTGGCAGATACGCAGTATTTT. The encoded protein is CAIGTSLLADTQYF.